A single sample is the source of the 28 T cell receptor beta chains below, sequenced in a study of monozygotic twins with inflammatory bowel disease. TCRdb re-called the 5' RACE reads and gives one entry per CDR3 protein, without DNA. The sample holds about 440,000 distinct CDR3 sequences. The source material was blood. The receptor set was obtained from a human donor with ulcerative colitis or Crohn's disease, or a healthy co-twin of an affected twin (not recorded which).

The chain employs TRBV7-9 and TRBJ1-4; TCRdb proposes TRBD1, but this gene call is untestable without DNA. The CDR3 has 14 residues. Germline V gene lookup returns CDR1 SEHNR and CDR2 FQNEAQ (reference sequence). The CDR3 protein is CASSSPDRDEKLFF.

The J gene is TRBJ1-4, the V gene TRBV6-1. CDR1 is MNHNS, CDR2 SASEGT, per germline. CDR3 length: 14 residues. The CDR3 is CASSRQATNEKLFF.

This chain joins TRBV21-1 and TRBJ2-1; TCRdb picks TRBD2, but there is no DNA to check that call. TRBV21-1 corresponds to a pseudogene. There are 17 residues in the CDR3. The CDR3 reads CASRPGLEGFGGNEQFF.

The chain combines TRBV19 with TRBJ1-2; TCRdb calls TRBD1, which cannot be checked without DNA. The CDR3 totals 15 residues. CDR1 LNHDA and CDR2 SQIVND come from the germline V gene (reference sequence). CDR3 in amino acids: CASSLSTGGTYGYTF.

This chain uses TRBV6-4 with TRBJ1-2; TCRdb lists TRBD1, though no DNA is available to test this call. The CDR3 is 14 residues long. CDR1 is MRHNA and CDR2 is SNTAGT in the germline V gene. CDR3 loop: CASSDGDGGYGYTF.

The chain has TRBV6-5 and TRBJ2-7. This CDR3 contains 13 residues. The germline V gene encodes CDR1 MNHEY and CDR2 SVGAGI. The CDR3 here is CASSTTGSYEQYF.

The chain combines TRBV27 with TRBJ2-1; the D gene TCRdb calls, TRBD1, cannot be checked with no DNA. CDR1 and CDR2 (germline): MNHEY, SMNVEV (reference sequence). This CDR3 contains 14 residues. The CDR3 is CASSELGTHNEQFF.

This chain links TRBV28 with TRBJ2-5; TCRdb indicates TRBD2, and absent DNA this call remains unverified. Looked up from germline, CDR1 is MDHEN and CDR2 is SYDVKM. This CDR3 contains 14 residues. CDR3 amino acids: CASSFGRAEETQYF.

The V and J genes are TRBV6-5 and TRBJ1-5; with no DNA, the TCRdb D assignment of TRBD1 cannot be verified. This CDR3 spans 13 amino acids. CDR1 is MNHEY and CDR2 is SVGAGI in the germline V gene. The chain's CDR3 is CASSRTDDQPQHF.

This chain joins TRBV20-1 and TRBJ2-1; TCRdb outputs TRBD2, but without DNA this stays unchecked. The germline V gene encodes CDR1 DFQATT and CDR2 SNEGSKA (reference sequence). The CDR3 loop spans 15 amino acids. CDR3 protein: CSAPTQGGGAGEQFF.

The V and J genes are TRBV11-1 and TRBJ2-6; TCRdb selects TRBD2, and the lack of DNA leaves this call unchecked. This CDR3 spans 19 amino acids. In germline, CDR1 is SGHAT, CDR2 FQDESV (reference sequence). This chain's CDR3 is CASSRWTSGFRSGANVLTF.

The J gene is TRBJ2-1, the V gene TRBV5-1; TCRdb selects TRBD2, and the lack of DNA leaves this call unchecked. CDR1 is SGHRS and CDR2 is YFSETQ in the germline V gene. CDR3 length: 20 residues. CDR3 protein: CASSLGRRTSGNSSYNEQFF. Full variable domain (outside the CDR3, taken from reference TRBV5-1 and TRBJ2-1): KAGVTQTPRYLIKTRGQQVTLSCSPISGHRSVSWYQQTPGQGLQFLFEYFSETQRNKGNFPGRFSGRQFSNSRSEMNVSTLELGDSALYLCASSLGRRTSGNSSYNEQFFGPGTRLTVL.

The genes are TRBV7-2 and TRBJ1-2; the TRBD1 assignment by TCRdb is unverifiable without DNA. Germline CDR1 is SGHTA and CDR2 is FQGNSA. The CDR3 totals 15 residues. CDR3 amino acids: CASSRDRGQGYGYTF.

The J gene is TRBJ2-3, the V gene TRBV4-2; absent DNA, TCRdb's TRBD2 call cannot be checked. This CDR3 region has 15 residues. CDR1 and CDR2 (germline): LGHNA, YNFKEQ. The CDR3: CASSQDGDLFYTQYF.

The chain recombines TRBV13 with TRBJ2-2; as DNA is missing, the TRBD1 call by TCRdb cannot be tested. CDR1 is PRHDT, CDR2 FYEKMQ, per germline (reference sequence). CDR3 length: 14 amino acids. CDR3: CASMSGKGTGELFF.

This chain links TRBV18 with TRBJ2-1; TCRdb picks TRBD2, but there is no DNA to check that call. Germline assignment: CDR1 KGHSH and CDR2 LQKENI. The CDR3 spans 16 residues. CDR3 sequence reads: CASSPGYSGEYNEQFF.

Here the CDR3 reads CASSSGTSEAEQFF. The rearrangement uses TRBV7-6 and TRBJ2-1; TCRdb's D call, TRBD2, is unchecked because there is no DNA. Germline V lookup: CDR1 SGHVS, CDR2 FNYEAQ. CDR3 length equals 14 residues.

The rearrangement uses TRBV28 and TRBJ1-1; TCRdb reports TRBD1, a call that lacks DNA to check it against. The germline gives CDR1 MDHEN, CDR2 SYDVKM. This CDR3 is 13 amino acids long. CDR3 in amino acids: CASSLLAGGLAFF.

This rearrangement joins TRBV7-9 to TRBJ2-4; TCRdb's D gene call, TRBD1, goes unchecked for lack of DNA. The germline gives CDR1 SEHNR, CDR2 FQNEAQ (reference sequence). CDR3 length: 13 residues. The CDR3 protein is CASEGVAKNIQYF.

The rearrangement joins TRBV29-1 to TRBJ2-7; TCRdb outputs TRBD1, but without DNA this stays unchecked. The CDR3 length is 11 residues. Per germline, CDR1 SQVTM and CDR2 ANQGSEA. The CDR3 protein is CSAHGGGEQYF.

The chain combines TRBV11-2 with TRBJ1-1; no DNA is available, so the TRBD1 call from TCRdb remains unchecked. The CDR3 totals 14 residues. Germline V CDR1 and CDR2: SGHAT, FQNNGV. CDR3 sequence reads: CASSPEISGRGAFF.

The CDR3 here is CASSEQDGAGGYTF. V and J are TRBV6-4 and TRBJ1-2; TCRdb outputs TRBD1, but without DNA this stays unchecked. Germline CDR1 is MRHNA and CDR2 is SNTAGT. The CDR3 runs 14 residues.

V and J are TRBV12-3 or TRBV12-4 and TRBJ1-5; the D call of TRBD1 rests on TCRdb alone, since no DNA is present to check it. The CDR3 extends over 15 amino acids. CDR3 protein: CASSPGQGIIQPQHF.

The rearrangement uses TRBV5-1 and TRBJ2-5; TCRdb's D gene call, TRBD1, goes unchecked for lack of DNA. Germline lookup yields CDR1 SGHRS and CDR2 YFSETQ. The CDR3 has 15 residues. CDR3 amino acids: CASSPQRAGQETQYF.

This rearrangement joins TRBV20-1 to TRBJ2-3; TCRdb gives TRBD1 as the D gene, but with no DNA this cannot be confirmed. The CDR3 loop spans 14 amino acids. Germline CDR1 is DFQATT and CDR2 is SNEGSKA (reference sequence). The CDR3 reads CSASAGPRTDTQYF.

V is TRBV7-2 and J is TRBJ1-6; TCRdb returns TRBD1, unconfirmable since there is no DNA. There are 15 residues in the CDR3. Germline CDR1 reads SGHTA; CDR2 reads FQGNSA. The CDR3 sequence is CASSLGGVGNSPLHF.

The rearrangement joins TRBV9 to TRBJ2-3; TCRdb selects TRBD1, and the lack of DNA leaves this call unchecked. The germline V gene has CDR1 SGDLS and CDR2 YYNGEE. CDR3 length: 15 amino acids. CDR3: CASTEGQGGGDTQYF. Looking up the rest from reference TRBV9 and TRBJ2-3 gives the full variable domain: DSGVTQTPKHLITATGQRVTLRCSPRSGDLSVYWYQQSLDQGLQFLIQYYNGEERAKGNILERFSAQQFPDLHSELNLSSLELGDSALYFCASTEGQGGGDTQYFGPGTRLTVL.

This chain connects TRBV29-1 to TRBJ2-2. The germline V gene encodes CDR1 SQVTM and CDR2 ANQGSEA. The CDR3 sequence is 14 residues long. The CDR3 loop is CSALGPENTGELFF.